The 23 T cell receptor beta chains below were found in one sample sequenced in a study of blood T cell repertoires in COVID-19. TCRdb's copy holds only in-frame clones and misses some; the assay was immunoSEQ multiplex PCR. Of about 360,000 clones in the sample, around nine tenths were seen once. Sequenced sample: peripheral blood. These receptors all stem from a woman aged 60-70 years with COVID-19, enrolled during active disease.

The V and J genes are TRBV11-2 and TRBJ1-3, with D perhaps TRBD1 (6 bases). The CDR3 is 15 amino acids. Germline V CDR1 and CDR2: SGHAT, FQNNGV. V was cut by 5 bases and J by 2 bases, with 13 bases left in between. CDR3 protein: CASSVRGGAGNTIYF. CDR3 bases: TGTGCCAGCAGCGTTAGGGGGGGAGCTGGAAACACCATATATTTT. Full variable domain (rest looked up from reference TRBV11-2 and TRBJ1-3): EAGVAQSPRYKIIEKRQSVAFWCNPISGHATLYWYQQILGQGPKLLIQFQNNGVVDDSQLPKDRFSAERLKGVDSTLKIQPAKLEDSAVYLCASSVRGGAGNTIYFGEGSWLTVV.

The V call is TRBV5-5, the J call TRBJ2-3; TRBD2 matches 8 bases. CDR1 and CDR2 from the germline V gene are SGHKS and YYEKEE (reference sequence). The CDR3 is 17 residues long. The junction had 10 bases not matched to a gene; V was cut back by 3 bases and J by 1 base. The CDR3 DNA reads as TGTGCCAGCAGCTGGGACCCTATGCGGGGGGGCACAGATACGCAGTATTTT. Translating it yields CASSWDPMRGGTDTQYF.

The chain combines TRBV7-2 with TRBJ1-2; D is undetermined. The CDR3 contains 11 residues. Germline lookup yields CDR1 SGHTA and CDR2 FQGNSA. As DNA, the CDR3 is TGTGCAGAGGCCAGCAACTATGGCTACACCTTC. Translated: CAEASNYGYTF.

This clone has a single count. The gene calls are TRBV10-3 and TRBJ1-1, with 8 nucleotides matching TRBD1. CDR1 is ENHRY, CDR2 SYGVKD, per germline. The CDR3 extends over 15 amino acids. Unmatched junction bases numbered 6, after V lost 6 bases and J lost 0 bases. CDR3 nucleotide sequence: TGTGCCATCAGGGACAACAGGGGGTTGAACACTGAAGCTTTCTTT. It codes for CAIRDNRGLNTEAFF.

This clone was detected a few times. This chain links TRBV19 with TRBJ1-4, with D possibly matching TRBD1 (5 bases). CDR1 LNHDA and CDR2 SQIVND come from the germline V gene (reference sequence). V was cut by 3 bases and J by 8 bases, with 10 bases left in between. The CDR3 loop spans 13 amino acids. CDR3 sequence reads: CASSIGGREKLFF. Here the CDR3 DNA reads TGTGCCAGTAGTATCGGGGGAAGAGAAAAACTGTTTTTT. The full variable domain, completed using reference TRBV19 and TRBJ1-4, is DGGITQSPKYLFRKEGQNVTLSCEQNLNHDAMYWYRQDPGQGLRLIYYSQIVNDFQKGDIAEGYSVSREKKESFPLTVTSAQKNPTAFYLCASSIGGREKLFFGSGTQLSVL.

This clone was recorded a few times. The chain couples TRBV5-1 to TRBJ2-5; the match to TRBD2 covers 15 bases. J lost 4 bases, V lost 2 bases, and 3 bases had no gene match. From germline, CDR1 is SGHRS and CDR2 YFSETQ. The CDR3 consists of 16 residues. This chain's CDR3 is CASSFGTSGGSETQYF. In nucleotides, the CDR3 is TGCGCCAGCAGCTTCGGGACTAGCGGGGGGTCAGAGACCCAGTACTTC.

For the CDR3, the DNA is TGTGCCAGTAACGGAGGGAGAGGCAATCAGCCCCAGCATTTT. Translating it yields CASNGGRGNQPQHF. The rearrangement links TRBV19 to TRBJ1-5; D uncertain. Trimming removed 7 bases at V and 2 bases at J, with 12 bases between. Germline V gene lookup returns CDR1 LNHDA and CDR2 SQIVND (reference sequence). The CDR3 loop spans 14 amino acids.

CDR3 amino acids: CASSSGRGYGYTF. CDR3 DNA sequence: TGTGCCAGCAGCTCCGGTAGGGGCTATGGCTACACCTTC. This chain uses TRBV7-8 with TRBJ1-2, with D perhaps TRBD1 (5 bases). The CDR3 contains 13 residues. Trimming stripped 4 bases from V and 4 bases from J, with 10 bases between. Germline V gene sequence: CDR1 SGHVS, CDR2 FQNEAQ.

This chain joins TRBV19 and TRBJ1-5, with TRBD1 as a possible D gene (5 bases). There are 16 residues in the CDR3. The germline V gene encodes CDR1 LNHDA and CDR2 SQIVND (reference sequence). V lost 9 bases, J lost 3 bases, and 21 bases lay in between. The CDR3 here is CASKTWGVSYNQPQHF. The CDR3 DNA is TGTGCCAGCAAGACCTGGGGGGTATCTTACAATCAGCCCCAGCATTTT.

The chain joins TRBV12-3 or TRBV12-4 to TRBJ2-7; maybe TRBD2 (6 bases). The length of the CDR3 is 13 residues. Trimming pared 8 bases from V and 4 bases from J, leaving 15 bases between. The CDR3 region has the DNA TGTGCCAGCGGGACTTCCGAGTCTTACGAGCAGTACTTC. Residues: CASGTSESYEQYF.

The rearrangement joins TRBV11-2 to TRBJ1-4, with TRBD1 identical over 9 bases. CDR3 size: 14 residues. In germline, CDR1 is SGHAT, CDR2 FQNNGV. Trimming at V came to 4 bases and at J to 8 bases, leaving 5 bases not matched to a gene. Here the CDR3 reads CASSSWDREEKLFF. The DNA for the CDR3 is TGTGCCAGCAGCTCGTGGGACAGGGAGGAAAAACTGTTTTTT.

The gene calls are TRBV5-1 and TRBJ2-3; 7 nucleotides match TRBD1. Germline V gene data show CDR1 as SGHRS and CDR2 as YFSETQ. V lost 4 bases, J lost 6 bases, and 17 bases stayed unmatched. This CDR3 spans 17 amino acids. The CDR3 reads CASSLSGQARIGDTQYF. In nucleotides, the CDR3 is TGCGCCAGCAGCCTCTCCGGACAGGCGCGGATTGGGGATACGCAGTATTTT.

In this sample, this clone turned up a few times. CDR3 region: CASSQLAGGPKFF. DNA for the CDR3: TGTGCCAGCAGCCAACTAGCGGGGGGCCCCAAGTTCTTC. The chain uses TRBV3-1 (or the pseudogene TRBV3-2) and TRBJ2-1, with 11 bases aligning to TRBD2. Looked up from germline, CDR1 is LGHDT and CDR2 is YNNKEL (reference sequence). V lost 2 bases to trimming and J lost 14 bases; unmatched junction nucleotides: 5. The CDR3 has 13 residues.

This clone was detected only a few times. Here the CDR3 reads CASSSTIAGGDSYEQYF. CDR3 DNA: TGTGCCAGCAGCTCCACAATAGCGGGGGGAGATTCCTACGAGCAGTACTTC. V and J are TRBV7-2 and TRBJ2-7, with TRBD2 matching over 10 bases. Germline trimming cut 4 bases from V and 1 base from J; bases unmatched to any gene: 10. The V gene's germline CDR1 is SGHTA and CDR2 FQGNSA. The CDR3 loop spans 17 amino acids. The full variable domain, its missing parts supplied by reference TRBV7-2 and TRBJ2-7, is GAGVSQSPSNKVTEKGKDVELRCDPISGHTALYWYRQSLGQGLEFLIYFQGNSAPDKSGLPSDRFSAERTGGSVSTLTIQRTQQEDSAVYLCASSSTIAGGDSYEQYFGPGTRLTVT.

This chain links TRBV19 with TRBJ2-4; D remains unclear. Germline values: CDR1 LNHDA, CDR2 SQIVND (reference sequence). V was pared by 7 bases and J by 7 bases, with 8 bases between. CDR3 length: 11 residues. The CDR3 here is CASNDLNIQYF. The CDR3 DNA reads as TGTGCCAGTAACGACTTGAACATTCAGTACTTC.

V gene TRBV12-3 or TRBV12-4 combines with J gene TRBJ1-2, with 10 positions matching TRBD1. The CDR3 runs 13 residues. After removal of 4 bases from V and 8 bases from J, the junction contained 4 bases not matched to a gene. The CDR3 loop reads CASSSRTGGGYTF. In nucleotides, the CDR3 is TGTGCCAGCAGTTCGCGGACAGGGGGAGGCTACACCTTC.

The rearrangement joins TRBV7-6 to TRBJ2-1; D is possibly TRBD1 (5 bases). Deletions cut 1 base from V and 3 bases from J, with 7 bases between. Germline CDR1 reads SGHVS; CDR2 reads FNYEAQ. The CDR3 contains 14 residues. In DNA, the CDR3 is TGTGCCAGCAGCTTAGATAGGGGCTACAATGAGCAGTTCTTC. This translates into CASSLDRGYNEQFF.

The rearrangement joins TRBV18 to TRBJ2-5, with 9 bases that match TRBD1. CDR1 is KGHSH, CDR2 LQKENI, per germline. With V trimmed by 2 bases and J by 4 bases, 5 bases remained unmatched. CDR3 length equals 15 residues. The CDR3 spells CASSPVGQGPETQYF. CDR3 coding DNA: TGTGCCAGCTCACCAGTGGGACAGGGTCCAGAGACCCAGTACTTC.

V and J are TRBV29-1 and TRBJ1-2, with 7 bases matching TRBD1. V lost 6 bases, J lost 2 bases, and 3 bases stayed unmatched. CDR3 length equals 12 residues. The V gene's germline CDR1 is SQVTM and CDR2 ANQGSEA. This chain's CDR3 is CSVQTGNYGYTF. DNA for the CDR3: TGCAGCGTGCAGACAGGGAACTATGGCTACACCTTC.

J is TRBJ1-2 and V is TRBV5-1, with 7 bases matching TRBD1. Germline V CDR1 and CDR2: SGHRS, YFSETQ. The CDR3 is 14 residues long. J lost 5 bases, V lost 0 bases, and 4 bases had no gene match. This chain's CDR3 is CASSLGAQGYGYTF. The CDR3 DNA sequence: TGCGCCAGCAGCTTGGGCGCACAGGGGTATGGCTACACCTTC. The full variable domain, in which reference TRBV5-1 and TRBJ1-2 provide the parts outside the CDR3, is KAGVTQTPRYLIKTRGQQVTLSCSPISGHRSVSWYQQTPGQGLQFLFEYFSETQRNKGNFPGRFSGRQFSNSRSEMNVSTLELGDSALYLCASSLGAQGYGYTFGSGTRLTVV.

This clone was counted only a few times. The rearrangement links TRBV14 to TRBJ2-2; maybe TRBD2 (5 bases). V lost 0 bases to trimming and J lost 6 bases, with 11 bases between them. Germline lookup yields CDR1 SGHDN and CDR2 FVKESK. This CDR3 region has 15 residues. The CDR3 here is CASSQDNSEPGELFF. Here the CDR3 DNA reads TGTGCCAGCAGCCAAGATAATAGCGAGCCCGGGGAGCTGTTTTTT.

Here the CDR3 DNA reads TGCGCCAGCAGCCAAGACGGGGTCGGCGGGGCGACAGATACGCAGTATTTT. Residues: CASSQDGVGGATDTQYF. This chain connects TRBV4-1 to TRBJ2-3; tentative D call: TRBD2 (6 bases). V lost 0 bases, J lost 3 bases, and 16 bases lay in between. CDR1 is MGHRA, CDR2 YSYEKL, per germline. This CDR3 has 17 amino acids.

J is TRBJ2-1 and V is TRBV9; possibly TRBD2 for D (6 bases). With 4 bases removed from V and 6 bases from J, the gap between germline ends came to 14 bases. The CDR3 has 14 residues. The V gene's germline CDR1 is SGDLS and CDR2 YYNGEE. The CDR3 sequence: CASSFGTGINEQFF. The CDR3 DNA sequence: TGTGCCAGCAGCTTTGGGACTGGAATCAATGAGCAGTTCTTC. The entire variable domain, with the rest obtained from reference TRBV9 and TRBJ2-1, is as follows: DSGVTQTPKHLITATGQRVTLRCSPRSGDLSVYWYQQSLDQGLQFLIQYYNGEERAKGNILERFSAQQFPDLHSELNLSSLELGDSALYFCASSFGTGINEQFFGPGTRLTVL.